The 9 T cell receptor beta chains given below trace back to one sample, sequenced in a study of shared clonotypes between healthy human individuals. CD45RO-negative, CCR7-positively selected cells formed the naive CD8 fraction, excluding terminally differentiated effector memory CD45RA+ cells. Assay used: immunoSEQ multiplex PCR; TCRdb lists only in-frame clones, some missing. Among roughly 2.1 million clones listed, 85% to 95% were seen once. Sequencing was carried out using naive CD8+ T cells from PBMCs. These receptors originate from a man younger than 30 in good health. Some clones in this sample may be carry-over from other donors' samples.

This chain links TRBV10-3 with TRBJ2-3; 12 bases are shared with TRBD2. The CDR3 is 15 residues long. V lost 6 bases and J lost 4; bases outside the gene matches: 5. Germline-derived CDR1 and CDR2 are ENHRY and SYGVKD. CDR3 protein: CAISRLAGESDTQYF. The CDR3 DNA reads as TGTGCCATCAGCAGACTAGCGGGAGAGTCAGATACGCAGTATTTT.

This sequence joins TRBV12-5 and TRBJ2-1, with 8 bases fitting TRBD2. V was pared by 1 base and J by 9 bases, with 23 bases of the junction left unmatched. CDR3 length equals 20 residues. The germline V gene encodes CDR1 LGHNT and CDR2 FRNRAP. CDR3 region: CASGLDVLRTSLSFSGEQFF. The CDR3 DNA follows: TGTGCTAGTGGTTTGGACGTACTAAGGACTAGCCTATCTTTCTCGGGTGAGCAGTTCTTC.

This clone was seen a single time. The genes are TRBV6-4 and TRBJ1-2, with TRBD1 matching over 10 bases. Trimming at V came to 6 bases and at J to 4 bases, leaving 8 bases not matched to a gene. This CDR3 region has 15 residues. Germline V CDR1 and CDR2: MRHNA, SNTAGT. In nucleotides, the CDR3 is TGTGCCAGCAGCGAGACAGGGGGCAGGGGCTATGGCTACACCTTC. As protein: CASSETGGRGYGYTF.

The chain is built from TRBV28 and TRBJ2-3; 9 positions agree with TRBD1. With 3 bases clipped from V and 14 bases from J, the junction kept 6 bases outside the gene matches. The CDR3 is 12 residues long. Per the germline V gene, CDR1 is MDHEN and CDR2 is SYDVKM. The CDR3 reads CASSFRDRVLYF. The DNA of the CDR3 is TGTGCCAGCAGTTTCCGGGACAGGGTTTTGTATTTT.

This sequence joins TRBV27 and TRBJ2-7; D is perhaps TRBD2 (6 bases). CDR1 and CDR2 (germline): MNHEY, SMNVEV (reference sequence). The CDR3 spans 16 residues. The ends were cut back, 5 bases at V and 3 bases at J, with 20 bases in the middle. CDR3 nucleotide sequence: TGTGCCAGCAGTCTCTCCGTGGGGGGTGGTGACTACGAGCAGTACTTC. Its translation: CASSLSVGGGDYEQYF.

This chain uses TRBV7-9 with TRBJ2-3; D unclear. The germline V and J ends were trimmed by 10 bases and 3 bases, with 8 bases remaining between them. Germline CDR1 SEHNR, CDR2 FQNEAQ (reference sequence). This CDR3 is built from 11 residues. This chain's CDR3 is CATEVTDTQYF. The CDR3 DNA reads as TGTGCCACGGAAGTAACAGATACGCAGTATTTT.

This rearrangement joins TRBV4-1 to TRBJ2-1; D unclear. This CDR3 has 15 residues. Germline V lookup: CDR1 MGHRA, CDR2 YSYEKL. Trimming took 1 base from V and 8 from J, leaving 15 bases between them. This CDR3 is CASSQASKGLDEQFF. The CDR3 DNA is TGCGCCAGCAGCCAAGCTTCTAAGGGTCTCGATGAGCAGTTCTTC.

The genes are TRBV6-1 and TRBJ2-7; tentatively, D is TRBD1 (6 bases). This CDR3 spans 15 amino acids. Germline V gene lookup returns CDR1 MNHNS and CDR2 SASEGT. V was clipped by 6 bases and J by 3 bases, with 18 bases between them. The CDR3 protein is CASSLGQGFFYEQYF. CDR3 DNA sequence: TGTGCCAGCAGCCTTGGGCAGGGGTTCTTCTACGAGCAGTACTTC.

The CDR3 bases are TGTGCCAGTACCACAACTTACAGGGGAGGCAATCAGCCCCAGCATTTT. The encoded protein is CASTTTYRGGNQPQHF. The rearrangement links TRBV19 to TRBJ1-5, with 7 nucleotides matching TRBD1. The length of the CDR3 is 16 residues. V dropped 7 bases and J dropped 2; count of bases not matched to a gene: 11. The germline V gene encodes CDR1 LNHDA and CDR2 SQIVND (reference sequence).